The 15 T cell receptor beta chains given below trace back to one sample, sequenced in a study of neoadjuvant anti-PD-1 for oral cavity cancer. Measured with immunoSEQ multiplex PCR; TCRdb has only the in-frame clones, and not every one. The repertoire holds 15,000 to 20,000 clones, with roughly 72% as singletons. This specimen was PBMCs, taken before nivolumab (anti-PD-1) treatment. The receptors derive from a person between 40 and 79 years old with oral cavity squamous cell carcinoma.

This chain connects TRBV6-5 to TRBJ1-1; tentatively, D is TRBD1 (6 bases). This CDR3 is 14 amino acids long. V lost 6 bases to trimming and J lost 5 bases, with 16 bases between them. Germline-derived CDR1 and CDR2 are MNHEY and SVGAGI. In DNA form, the CDR3 reads TGTGCCAGCAGCTACCACAGGGAGGGGACTGAAGCTTTCTTT. As protein: CASSYHREGTEAFF.

There are a few counts of this clone. The chain employs TRBV7-2 and TRBJ2-3; 8 positions agree with TRBD2. Germline V gene sequence: CDR1 SGHTA, CDR2 FQGNSA. This CDR3 contains 15 residues. V was clipped by 1 base and J by 8 bases; unmatched bases: 8. The CDR3 DNA sequence: TGTGCCAGCAGCTTAGGTGGGGGCAGCGGGGGTACGCAGTATTTT. Encoded protein: CASSLGGGSGGTQYF.

The rearrangement joins TRBV6-1 to TRBJ2-1; 7 bases map to TRBD2. The V and J ends lost 2 bases and 2 bases, in that order; junction bases with no gene match: 3. This CDR3 contains 15 residues. CDR1 is MNHNS, CDR2 SASEGT, per germline. CDR3: CASSEFGGAYNEQFF. CDR3 coding DNA: TGTGCCAGCAGTGAATTTGGGGGGGCCTACAATGAGCAGTTCTTC.

The chain links TRBV19 to TRBJ1-5; D perhaps matches TRBD1 (6 bases). CDR1 and CDR2 from the germline V gene are LNHDA and SQIVND (reference sequence). Deletions cut 4 bases from V and 2 bases from J, with 9 bases between. This CDR3 has 14 residues. In nucleotides, the CDR3 is TGTGCCAGTAGTACAAGACAGGGCAATCAGCCCCAGCATTTT. Protein sequence: CASSTRQGNQPQHF.

The genes are TRBV7-9 and TRBJ1-2; 9 bases are a match to TRBD1. The CDR3 has 13 residues. J was trimmed by 8 bases and V by 5 bases; bases with no gene match: 6. CDR1 is SEHNR, CDR2 FQNEAQ, per germline (reference sequence). CDR3 nucleotides: TGTGCCAGCAGCACTCGGGACAGGGACGGCTACACCTTC. It yields the protein CASSTRDRDGYTF. Full variable domain (missing parts from reference TRBV7-9 and TRBJ1-2): DTGVSQNPRHKITKRGQNVTFRCDPISEHNRLYWYRQTLGQGPEFLTYFQNEAQLEKSRLLSDRFSAERPKGSFSTLEIQRTEQGDSAMYLCASSTRDRDGYTFGSGTRLTVV.

The rearrangement links TRBV19 to TRBJ2-3; TRBD2 agrees at 8 bases. With V trimmed by 8 bases and J by 8 bases, 9 bases remained unmatched. The germline V gene has CDR1 LNHDA and CDR2 SQIVND (reference sequence). The CDR3 sequence is 13 residues long. The DNA of the CDR3 is TGTGCCAGTCTTGGCGGGGGGCGCGTTACGCAGTATTTT. It translates to CASLGGGRVTQYF. Together with reference TRBV19 and TRBJ2-3, the CDR3 gives the full variable domain: DGGITQSPKYLFRKEGQNVTLSCEQNLNHDAMYWYRQDPGQGLRLIYYSQIVNDFQKGDIAEGYSVSREKKESFPLTVTSAQKNPTAFYLCASLGGGRVTQYFGPGTRLTVL.

V usage is TRBV19 and J usage is TRBJ1-1, with a possible D match to TRBD1 (6 bases). CDR1 LNHDA and CDR2 SQIVND come from the germline V gene (reference sequence). The CDR3 contains 14 residues. Trimming left V 9 bases short and J 0 bases short, with 14 bases between. The CDR3 is CASADGQMNTEAFF. CDR3 DNA: TGTGCCAGCGCGGATGGACAGATGAACACTGAAGCTTTCTTT. The full variable domain, with the rest looked up from reference TRBV19 and TRBJ1-1, is DGGITQSPKYLFRKEGQNVTLSCEQNLNHDAMYWYRQDPGQGLRLIYYSQIVNDFQKGDIAEGYSVSREKKESFPLTVTSAQKNPTAFYLCASADGQMNTEAFFGQGTRLTVV.

The rearrangement joins TRBV6-1 to TRBJ2-7, with 7 nucleotides matching TRBD1. CDR1 is MNHNS, CDR2 SASEGT, per germline. The CDR3 contains 15 residues. Trimming cost V 3 bases and J 4 bases; bases outside gene matches: 9. The CDR3: CASSDGGQSRYEQYF. The CDR3 DNA is TGTGCCAGCAGTGATGGGGGACAGTCCAGATACGAGCAGTACTTC.

V gene TRBV19 combines with J gene TRBJ2-1; the match to TRBD2 covers 8 bases. Trimming at V came to 3 bases and at J to 7 bases, leaving 8 bases not matched to a gene. CDR1 LNHDA and CDR2 SQIVND come from the germline V gene (reference sequence). CDR3 size: 15 residues. The CDR3 sequence: CASSMVSGSNNEQFF. The CDR3 coding sequence is TGTGCCAGTAGTATGGTAAGCGGGAGTAATAATGAGCAGTTCTTC.

V usage is TRBV19 and J usage is TRBJ1-5; 7 positions match TRBD1. J was trimmed by 4 bases and V by 10 bases; bases with no gene match: 7. The germline V gene has CDR1 LNHDA and CDR2 SQIVND (reference sequence). The CDR3 totals 13 residues. CDR3 loop: CATSGQPNQPQHF. The CDR3 nucleotides are TGTGCCACCTCGGGACAGCCAAATCAGCCCCAGCATTTT. Variable domain in full (rest from reference TRBV19 and TRBJ1-5): DGGITQSPKYLFRKEGQNVTLSCEQNLNHDAMYWYRQDPGQGLRLIYYSQIVNDFQKGDIAEGYSVSREKKESFPLTVTSAQKNPTAFYLCATSGQPNQPQHFGDGTRLSIL.

The rearrangement links TRBV7-6 to TRBJ1-4; no definite D call. CDR3 length equals 15 residues. The V end was cut by 4 bases, the J end by 5 bases, with 14 bases between. From germline, CDR1 is SGHVS and CDR2 FNYEAQ. This CDR3 is CASSSRPVQNEKLFF. CDR3 nucleotides: TGTGCCAGCAGCTCCCGACCGGTTCAGAATGAAAAACTGTTTTTT.

CDR3 residues: CASSFRQSATNEKLFF. DNA for the CDR3: TGTGCCAGCAGTTTTCGACAGTCTGCAACTAATGAAAAACTGTTTTTT. The chain has TRBV6-5 and TRBJ1-4, with D possibly being TRBD1 (5 bases). Trimming stripped 4 bases from V and 0 bases from J, with 12 bases between. Germline V CDR1 and CDR2: MNHEY, SVGAGI. The CDR3 has 16 amino acids.

The chain joins TRBV10-3 to TRBJ2-3; D may be TRBD1 or TRBD2 (5 bases each). The CDR3 runs 16 residues. Germline CDR1 ENHRY, CDR2 SYGVKD. V was cut by 3 bases and J by 2 bases, with 15 bases left in between. The CDR3 DNA sequence: TGTGCCATCAGTGACTCCCCGGGACGGACCACAGATACGCAGTATTTT. Its translation: CAISDSPGRTTDTQYF.

The V call is TRBV28, the J call TRBJ2-5; perhaps TRBD1 as D (6 bases). The germline V gene encodes CDR1 MDHEN and CDR2 SYDVKM. V was trimmed by 5 bases and J by 5 bases, leaving 15 bases between them. The length of the CDR3 is 14 residues. CDR3 sequence: CASSPPQGWETQYF. The CDR3 DNA is TGTGCCAGCAGTCCTCCTCAGGGGTGGGAGACCCAGTACTTC.

V and J are TRBV19 and TRBJ1-2, with D possibly being TRBD1 (5 bases). Germline CDR1 and CDR2: LNHDA and SQIVND (reference sequence). There are 17 residues in the CDR3. The germline V and J ends were trimmed by 3 bases and 2 bases, with 19 bases remaining between them. The CDR3 DNA sequence: TGTGCCAGTAGTATTGAAGGCAGGGCCATTGGGAACTATGGCTACACCTTC. Translation gives CASSIEGRAIGNYGYTF. The whole variable domain, filled in from reference TRBV19 and TRBJ1-2, reads DGGITQSPKYLFRKEGQNVTLSCEQNLNHDAMYWYRQDPGQGLRLIYYSQIVNDFQKGDIAEGYSVSREKKESFPLTVTSAQKNPTAFYLCASSIEGRAIGNYGYTFGSGTRLTVV.